This T cell receptor beta chain derives from a study of shared clonotypes between healthy human individuals. Study at large: Per donor, CD8 memory used one plate, CD8 naive used two, CD4 memory used three and CD4 naive used three.

Study results and caveats: A limitation of the genetic and exposure-history diversity represented arose from few donors.

The table lists this clone with a count of one. The target antigen is unknown. The germline V gene has CDR1 MNHEY and CDR2 SVGAGI. The CDR3 spans 15 residues. Trimming stripped 6 bases from V and 6 bases from J, with 20 bases between. Positive CCR7 selection of CD45RO-negative cells yielded the naive CD8 cells, and terminally differentiated effector memory CD45RA+ cells were excluded. Donors included only healthy HIV-negative adults lacking recent acute infections or vaccinations. Caucasian adults residing in Nashville, Tennessee made up all the donors. Using immunoSEQ multiplex PCR, the repertoire was profiled, and TCRdb retains in-frame clones only, with some absent. The profile shows about 2 million clones, roughly 94% of them singletons.

This chain connects TRBV6-5 to TRBJ1-1, with D possibly being TRBD1 (5 bases). Sequencing was performed on naive CD8+ T cells sorted from blood. The TCR originated in a young man in good health. CDR3: CASSITYGGMPEAFF. The CDR3 DNA follows: TGTGCCAGCAGCATCACATATGGGGGGATGCCTGAAGCTTTCTTT.